The subject of this entry is one T cell receptor (beta chain). Its matching antigen is unknown. The CDR3 has 14 residues. TCRdb reworked the 5' RACE reads into one entry per CDR3 protein, no DNA. This sample's clone table lists hundreds of thousands of distinct CDR3 sequences. The data are from a study of T cells expressing NK-cell markers. Overall study context: In the group of eight sequenced donors, seven were HCMV-seropositive and one was seronegative. Study-wide results and limits: The CD3+CD56-NKG2C+ fraction was also led by these clonotypes in several donors.

The sample comprised blood T cells: a sorted CD56 or NKG2C T cell subset, CD4+ or CD8+ T cells, or bulk PBMC T cells (not recorded which). The clonotype was recovered from a woman aged 18 to 75 in good health. The chain employs TRBV12-3 or TRBV12-4 and TRBJ2-2; as DNA is missing, the TRBD1 call by TCRdb cannot be tested. The CDR3 spells CASYPGANTGELFF.